A single sample gave rise to the 22 T cell receptor beta chains below, sequenced in a study of blood T cell repertoires in COVID-19 (dated by TCRdb to between 2020 and 2021). The library was generated by the immunoSEQ multiplex PCR assay. Imported from immuneACCESS, the table was reduced by TCRdb to in-frame sequences with V and J called. These copies leave out some clones; in studies compared against another copy, an unresolved V gene accounts for under half, and the cause of the remainder is not known. This sample is represented by tens of thousands of clones; over 80% of them were singletons. 5% to 7.5% of the sample goes to the ten largest clones. Sequenced input: peripheral blood. All receptors come from a woman aged 45-59 years with acute or convalescent COVID-19.

This clone is medium-sized (0.01 to 0.1%). This chain uses TRBV5-1 with TRBJ1-2; 8 bases align to TRBD1. CDR1 and CDR2 from the germline V gene are SGHRS and YFSETQ. Unmatched junction bases numbered 7, after V lost 0 bases and J lost 6 bases. There are 15 residues in the CDR3. The CDR3 sequence: CASSLELRGRDGYTF. CDR3 DNA: TGCGCCAGCAGCTTGGAGCTCAGGGGGCGGGATGGCTACACCTTC.

The V gene is TRBV30, the J gene TRBJ1-5, with D tentatively TRBD1 (6 bases). The germline gives CDR1 GTSNPN, CDR2 SVGIG (reference sequence). The CDR3 covers 15 residues. The V gene lost 1 base and the J gene lost 0 bases, with 10 bases spanning the gap. CDR3 in amino acids: CAWSEGGASNQPQHF. CDR3 DNA sequence: TGTGCCTGGAGTGAAGGGGGAGCTAGCAATCAGCCCCAGCATTTT.

The rearrangement uses TRBV27 and TRBJ2-7; TRBD1 aligns across 8 bases. The CDR3 spans 14 residues. Unmatched junction bases numbered 5, after V lost 5 bases and J lost 2 bases. Germline-derived CDR1 and CDR2 are MNHEY and SMNVEV (reference sequence). The CDR3 loop is CASSRQGYTYEQYF. The DNA for the CDR3 is TGTGCCAGCAGTCGACAGGGGTACACCTACGAGCAGTACTTC.

The chain is built from TRBV6-5 and TRBJ1-5; D is ambiguous. This CDR3 has 13 amino acids. CDR1 is MNHEY and CDR2 is SVGAGI in the germline V gene. Trimming left V 6 bases short and J 7 bases short, with 13 bases between. The CDR3 sequence is CASSIGRSQPQHF. CDR3 coding DNA: TGTGCCAGCAGCATTGGTCGGAGCCAGCCCCAGCATTTT.

V and J are TRBV5-5 and TRBJ1-2; D is uncertain. V dropped 0 bases and J dropped 4 bases, with 7 bases sitting between them. CDR3 length equals 13 residues. The germline V gene encodes CDR1 SGHKS and CDR2 YYEKEE (reference sequence). The CDR3 spells CASSLAMSYGYTF. For the CDR3, the DNA is TGTGCCAGCAGCTTGGCCATGAGCTATGGCTACACCTTC. Full variable domain (outside the CDR3, taken from reference TRBV5-5 and TRBJ1-2): DAGVTQSPTHLIKTRGQQVTLRCSPISGHKSVSWYQQVLGQGPQFIFQYYEKEERGRGNFPDRFSARQFPNYSSELNVNALLLGDSALYLCASSLAMSYGYTFGSGTRLTVV.

This chain links TRBV19 with TRBJ1-5; a weak D match, TRBD1 (5 bases). With 5 bases removed from V and 4 bases from J, the gap between germline ends came to 21 bases. CDR1 is LNHDA, CDR2 SQIVND, per germline (reference sequence). The length of the CDR3 is 17 residues. In nucleotides, the CDR3 is TGTGCCAGTAGTCCCCCCGGGACTTCAAGAGGAAATCAGCCCCAGCATTTT. Translating gives CASSPPGTSRGNQPQHF.

The rearrangement links TRBV5-1 to TRBJ2-1; no definite D call. CDR3 length equals 14 residues. Germline lookup yields CDR1 SGHRS and CDR2 YFSETQ. V was cut by 4 bases and J by 8 bases, with 16 bases left in between. The chain's CDR3 is CASSPGPPVDEQFF. As DNA, the CDR3 is TGCGCCAGCAGCCCAGGTCCCCCGGTGGATGAGCAGTTCTTC.

V is TRBV7-9 and J is TRBJ2-7; maybe TRBD2 (5 bases). Germline values: CDR1 SEHNR, CDR2 FQNEAQ (reference sequence). The CDR3 sequence is 15 residues long. V gave up 4 bases and J gave up 7 bases, with 20 bases separating them. The CDR3 DNA is TGTGCCAGCAGCTCCGCGGAGGTCACGGCGGAAGAGCAGTACTTC. It is translated as CASSSAEVTAEEQYF.

J is TRBJ2-1 and V is TRBV4-3; TRBD2 agrees at 9 bases. V gave up 8 bases and J gave up 0 bases; unmatched junction bases: 5. CDR3 length equals 15 residues. Germline CDR1 LGHNA, CDR2 YSLEER. The CDR3 DNA reads as TGCGCCAGCGGTTTGACTAGCGGCTCCTACAATGAGCAGTTCTTC. Protein product: CASGLTSGSYNEQFF.

V usage is TRBV2 and J usage is TRBJ1-2, with 7 bases identical to TRBD1. The CDR3 length is 14 residues. V lost 6 bases to trimming and J lost 3 bases; unmatched junction nucleotides: 7. Germline V gene sequence: CDR1 SNHLY, CDR2 FYNNEI. The CDR3 coding sequence is TGTGCCAGCAGAAACAGGGGTGTAGACTATGGCTACACCTTC. Amino acid sequence: CASRNRGVDYGYTF.

This clone was recorded a few times. CDR3 in amino acids: CASSLNSVGNSPLHF. CDR3 DNA sequence: TGTGCCAGCAGCTTAAATAGCGTGGGGAATTCACCCCTCCACTTT. The chain is built from TRBV7-3 and TRBJ1-6; no clear D. The germline V gene has CDR1 SGHTA and CDR2 FQGTGA. V lost 1 base and J lost 7, with 11 bases in between. The CDR3 contains 15 residues.

This chain connects TRBV7-8 to TRBJ1-3; D gene ambiguous. V lost 4 bases and J lost 0, with 7 bases in between. Germline CDR1 SGHVS, CDR2 FQNEAQ. This CDR3 contains 14 residues. The CDR3 coding sequence is TGTGCCAGCAGCTACCGCGGCTCTGGAAACACCATATATTTT. Translated: CASSYRGSGNTIYF.

This clone was recorded once. This chain uses TRBV7-2 with TRBJ2-3; TRBD2 is a possible D gene (5 bases). This CDR3 comprises 14 residues. CDR1 is SGHTA and CDR2 is FQGNSA in the germline V gene. Trimming took 5 bases from V and 7 from J, leaving 16 bases between them. CDR3: CASSPRGFSNTQYF. Here the CDR3 DNA reads TGTGCCAGCAGCCCCAGAGGGTTCTCGAATACGCAGTATTTT. Variable domain in full (rest from reference TRBV7-2 and TRBJ2-3): GAGVSQSPSNKVTEKGKDVELRCDPISGHTALYWYRQSLGQGLEFLIYFQGNSAPDKSGLPSDRFSAERTGGSVSTLTIQRTQQEDSAVYLCASSPRGFSNTQYFGPGTRLTVL.

The genes are TRBV19 and TRBJ2-7, with TRBD2 matching 7 bases. Germline CDR1 LNHDA, CDR2 SQIVND (reference sequence). The V segment lost 1 base and the J segment 2 bases; nucleotides outside the gene matches: 2. This CDR3 region has 14 residues. CDR3 protein: CASSIAGGPYEQYF. CDR3 coding DNA: TGTGCCAGTAGTATAGCGGGAGGCCCCTACGAGCAGTACTTC.

CDR3 sequence reads: CASSLQSSGRGDEQFF. CDR3 nucleotide sequence: TGTGCCAGCAGCCTACAATCTAGCGGGAGGGGCGATGAGCAGTTCTTC. The V call is TRBV3-1 (or the pseudogene TRBV3-2), the J call TRBJ2-1; 12 bases align to TRBD2. Germline V lookup: CDR1 LGHDT, CDR2 YNNKEL (reference sequence). Trimming took 4 bases from V and 8 from J; bases not matched to a gene: 9. The CDR3 spans 16 residues.

The chain joins TRBV21-1 to TRBJ1-4. TRBV21-1 is recorded as a pseudogene. The length of the CDR3 is 15 residues. CDR3 in amino acids: CASSKGRGTNEKLFF. CDR3 DNA sequence: TGTGCCAGCAGCAAAGGGAGGGGAACTAATGAAAAACTGTTTTTT.

This chain joins TRBV28 and TRBJ2-6; D is uncertain. The CDR3 contains 16 residues. V shed 2 bases and J shed 0 bases, with 8 bases lying between them. Germline lookup yields CDR1 MDHEN and CDR2 SYDVKM. The CDR3 protein is CASSLQPSSGANVLTF. The CDR3 nucleotides are TGTGCCAGCAGTTTACAGCCTAGCTCTGGGGCCAACGTCCTGACTTTC.

This sequence joins TRBV4-1 and TRBJ1-1; 8 bases match TRBD1. The germline V gene has CDR1 MGHRA and CDR2 YSYEKL. The CDR3 spans 15 residues. Losses at the gene ends were 1 base for V and 4 bases for J; bases not matched to a gene: 5. The CDR3 DNA reads TGCGCCAGCAGCCAAGCGAACACAGGGGGCACTGAAGCTTTCTTT. This codes for CASSQANTGGTEAFF.

The chain is built from TRBV4-2 and TRBJ1-4; D is uncertain. This CDR3 comprises 13 residues. Germline CDR1 LGHNA, CDR2 YNFKEQ. V lost 7 bases and J lost 8, with 14 bases in between. This CDR3 is CASKSRRREKLFF. CDR3 sequence (DNA): TGTGCCAGCAAAAGTCGACGGAGGGAAAAACTGTTTTTT.

J is TRBJ2-7 and V is TRBV18; D perhaps matches TRBD1 (5 bases). The length of the CDR3 is 12 residues. The V gene's germline CDR1 is KGHSH and CDR2 LQKENI. The germline V and J ends were trimmed by 1 base and 6 bases, with 7 bases remaining between them. The CDR3 DNA reads as TGTGCCAGCTCACCACGACAGATCGAGCAGTACTTC. Translating gives CASSPRQIEQYF.

This chain links TRBV9 with TRBJ2-3; D is uncertain. V lost 0 bases and J lost 5, with 13 bases in between. The CDR3 length is 15 residues. Germline lookup yields CDR1 SGDLS and CDR2 YYNGEE. The CDR3 coding sequence is TGTGCCAGCAGCGTAGGGGTCCTATCGGGAGATACGCAGTATTTT. It specifies CASSVGVLSGDTQYF.

The chain couples TRBV4-2 to TRBJ1-1, with TRBD1 identical over 7 bases. J was trimmed by 1 base and V by 4 bases; bases with no gene match: 6. The germline gives CDR1 LGHNA, CDR2 YNFKEQ. CDR3 length: 15 residues. Here the CDR3 reads CASSPSTGRNTEAFF. The CDR3 bases are TGTGCCAGCAGCCCCTCGACAGGGCGGAACACTGAAGCTTTCTTT.